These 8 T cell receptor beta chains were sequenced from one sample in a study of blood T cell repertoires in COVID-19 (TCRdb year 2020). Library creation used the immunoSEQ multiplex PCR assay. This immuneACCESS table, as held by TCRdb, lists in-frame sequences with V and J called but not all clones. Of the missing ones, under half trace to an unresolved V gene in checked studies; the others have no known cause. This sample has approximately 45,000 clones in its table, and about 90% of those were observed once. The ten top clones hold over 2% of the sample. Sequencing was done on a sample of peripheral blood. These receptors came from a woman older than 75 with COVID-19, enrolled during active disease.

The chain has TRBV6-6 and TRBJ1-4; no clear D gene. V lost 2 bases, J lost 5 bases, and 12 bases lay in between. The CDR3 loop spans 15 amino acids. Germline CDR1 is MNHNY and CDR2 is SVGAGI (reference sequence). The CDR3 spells CASSYEGKGNEKLFF. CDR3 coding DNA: TGTGCCAGCAGTTACGAGGGCAAGGGAAATGAAAAACTGTTTTTT.

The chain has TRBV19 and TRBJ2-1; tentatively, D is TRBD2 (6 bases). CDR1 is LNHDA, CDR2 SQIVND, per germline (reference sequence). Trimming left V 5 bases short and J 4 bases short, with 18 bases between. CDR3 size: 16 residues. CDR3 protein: CASSDPPGGKYNEQFF. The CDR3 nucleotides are TGTGCCAGTAGTGACCCCCCCGGGGGAAAGTACAATGAGCAGTTCTTC.

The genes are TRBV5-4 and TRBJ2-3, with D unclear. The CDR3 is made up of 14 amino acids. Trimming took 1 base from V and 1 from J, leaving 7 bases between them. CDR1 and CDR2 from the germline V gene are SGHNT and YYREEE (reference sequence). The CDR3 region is CASSLRGGTDTQYF. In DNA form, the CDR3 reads TGTGCCAGCAGCTTGCGTGGAGGCACAGATACGCAGTATTTT.

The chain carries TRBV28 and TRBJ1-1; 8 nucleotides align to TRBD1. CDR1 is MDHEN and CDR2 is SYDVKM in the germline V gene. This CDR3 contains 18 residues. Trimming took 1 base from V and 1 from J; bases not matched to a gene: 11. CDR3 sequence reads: CASSLSRFGQGANTEAFF. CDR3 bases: TGTGCCAGCAGTTTATCTAGATTTGGTCAGGGGGCGAACACTGAAGCTTTCTTT. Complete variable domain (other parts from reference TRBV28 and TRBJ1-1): DVKVTQSSRYLVKRTGEKVFLECVQDMDHENMFWYRQDPGLGLRLIYFSYDVKMKEKGDIPEGYSVSREKKERFSLILESASTNQTSMYLCASSLSRFGQGANTEAFFGQGTRLTVV.

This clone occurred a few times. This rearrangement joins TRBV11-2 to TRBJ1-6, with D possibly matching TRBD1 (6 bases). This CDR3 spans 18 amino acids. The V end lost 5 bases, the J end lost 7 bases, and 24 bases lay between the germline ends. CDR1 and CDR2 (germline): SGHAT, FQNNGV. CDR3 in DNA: TGTGCCAGCAGCCCCGGACAGAATCCCATTTCAAGAAATTCACCCCTCCACTTT. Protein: CASSPGQNPISRNSPLHF.

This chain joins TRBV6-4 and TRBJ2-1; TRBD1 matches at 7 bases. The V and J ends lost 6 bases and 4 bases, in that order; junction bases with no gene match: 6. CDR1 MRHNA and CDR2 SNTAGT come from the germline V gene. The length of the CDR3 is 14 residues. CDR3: CASSALGQYNEQFF. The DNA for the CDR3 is TGTGCCAGCAGCGCATTGGGACAGTACAATGAGCAGTTCTTC.

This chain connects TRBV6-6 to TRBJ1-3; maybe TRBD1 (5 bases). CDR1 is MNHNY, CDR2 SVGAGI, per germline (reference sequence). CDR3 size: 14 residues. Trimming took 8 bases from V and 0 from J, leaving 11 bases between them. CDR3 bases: TGTGCCAGCGTAACAGGATCCTCTGGAAACACCATATATTTT. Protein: CASVTGSSGNTIYF.

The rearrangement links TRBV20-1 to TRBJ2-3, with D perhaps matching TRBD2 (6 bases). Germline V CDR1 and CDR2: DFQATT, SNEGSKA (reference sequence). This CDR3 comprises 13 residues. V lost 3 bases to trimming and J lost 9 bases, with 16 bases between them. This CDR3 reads CSASPGLITTQYF. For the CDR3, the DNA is TGCAGTGCTAGTCCGGGACTGATTACGACGCAGTATTTT.